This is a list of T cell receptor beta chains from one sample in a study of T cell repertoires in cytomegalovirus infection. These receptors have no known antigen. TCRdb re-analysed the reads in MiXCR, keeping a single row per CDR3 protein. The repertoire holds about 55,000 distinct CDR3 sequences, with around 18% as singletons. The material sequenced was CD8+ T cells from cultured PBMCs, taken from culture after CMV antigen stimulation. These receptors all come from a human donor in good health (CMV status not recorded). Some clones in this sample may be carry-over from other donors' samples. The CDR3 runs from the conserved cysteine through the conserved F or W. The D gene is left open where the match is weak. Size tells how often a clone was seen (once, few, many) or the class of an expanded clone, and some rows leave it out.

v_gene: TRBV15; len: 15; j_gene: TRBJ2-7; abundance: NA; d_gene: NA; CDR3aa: CATSRDRPLSYEQYF; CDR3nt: TGTGCCACCAGCAGAGATCGCCCACTCTCCTACGAGCAGTACTTC
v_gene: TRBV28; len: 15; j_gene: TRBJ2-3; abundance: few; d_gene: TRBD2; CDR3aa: CASSLTAGGGNTQYF; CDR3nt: TGTGCCAGCAGTTTGACAGCGGGAGGGGGAAATACGCAGTATTTT
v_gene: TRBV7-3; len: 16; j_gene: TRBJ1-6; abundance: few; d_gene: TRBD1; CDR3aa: CASSLLPRGKNSPLHF; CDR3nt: TGTGCCAGCAGCTTATTACCCAGGGGGAAGAATTCACCCCTCCACTTT
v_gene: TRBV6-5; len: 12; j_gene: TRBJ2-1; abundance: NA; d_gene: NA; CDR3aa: CASSRDAREQFF; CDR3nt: TGTGCCAGCAGTCGCGACGCCAGGGAGCAGTTCTTC
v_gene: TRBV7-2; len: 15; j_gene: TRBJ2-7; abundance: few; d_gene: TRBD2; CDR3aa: CASRPTSGSSYEQYF; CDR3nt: TGTGCCAGCAGGCCGACTAGCGGGAGCTCCTACGAGCAGTACTTC
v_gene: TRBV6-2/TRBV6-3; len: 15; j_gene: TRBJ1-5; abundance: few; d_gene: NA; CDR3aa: CASTTGHRVDQPQHF; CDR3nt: TGTGCCAGCACCACAGGGCATAGGGTGGATCAGCCCCAGCATTTT
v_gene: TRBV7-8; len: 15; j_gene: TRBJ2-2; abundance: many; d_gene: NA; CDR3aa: CASSLRLVNTGELFF; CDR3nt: TGTGCCAGCAGTCTGAGACTAGTAAACACCGGGGAGCTGTTTTTT
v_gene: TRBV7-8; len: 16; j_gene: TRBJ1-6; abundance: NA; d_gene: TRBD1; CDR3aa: CASSPGTAAYNSPLHF; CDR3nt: TGTGCCAGCAGCCCCGGGACAGCGGCCTATAATTCACCCCTCCACTTT
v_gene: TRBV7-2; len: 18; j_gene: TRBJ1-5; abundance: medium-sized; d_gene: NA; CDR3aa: CASSLIPGTDLSNQPQHF; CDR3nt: TGTGCCAGCAGCCTGATACCCGGGACGGACCTTAGCAATCAGCCCCAGCATTTT
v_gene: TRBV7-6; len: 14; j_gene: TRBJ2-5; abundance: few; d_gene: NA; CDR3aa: CASSPRALQETQYF; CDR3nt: TGTGCCAGCAGCCCCCGGGCCTTACAAGAGACCCAGTACTTC
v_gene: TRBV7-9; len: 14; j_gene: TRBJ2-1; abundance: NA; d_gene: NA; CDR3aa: CASSPDADYNEQFF; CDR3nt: TGTGCCAGCAGTCCAGACGCCGATTACAATGAGCAGTTCTTC
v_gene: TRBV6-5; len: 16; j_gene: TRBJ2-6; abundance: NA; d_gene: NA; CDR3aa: CASSRDGGNGANVLTF; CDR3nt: TGTGCCAGCAGTAGAGACGGGGGTAATGGGGCCAACGTCCTGACTTTC
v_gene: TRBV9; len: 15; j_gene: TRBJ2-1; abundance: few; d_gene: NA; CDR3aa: CASSVEQVPYNEQFF; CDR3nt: TGTGCCAGCAGCGTAGAACAAGTTCCCTACAATGAGCAGTTCTTC
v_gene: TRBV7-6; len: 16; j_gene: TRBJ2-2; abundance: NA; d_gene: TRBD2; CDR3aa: CASSAPSGRTRGELFF; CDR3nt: TGTGCCAGCAGCGCCCCCAGCGGGAGGACCCGCGGGGAGCTGTTTTTT
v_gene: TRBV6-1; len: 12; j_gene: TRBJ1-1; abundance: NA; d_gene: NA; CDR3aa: CASSELGTEAFF; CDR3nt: TGTGCCAGCAGTGAGCTGGGCACTGAAGCTTTCTTT
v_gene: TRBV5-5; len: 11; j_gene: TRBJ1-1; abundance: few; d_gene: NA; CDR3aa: CANPGGTEAFF; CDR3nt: TGTGCCAACCCTGGGGGGACTGAAGCTTTCTTT
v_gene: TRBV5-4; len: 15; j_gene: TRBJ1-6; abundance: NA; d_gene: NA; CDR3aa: CASSPAADFNSPLHF; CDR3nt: TGTGCCAGCAGCCCTGCCGCGGATTTTAATTCACCCCTCCACTTT
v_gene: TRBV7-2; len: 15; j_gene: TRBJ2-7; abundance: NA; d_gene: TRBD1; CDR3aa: CASSLGGTGAYEQYF; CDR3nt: TGTGCCAGCAGCTTAGGTGGGACAGGGGCCTACGAGCAGTACTTC
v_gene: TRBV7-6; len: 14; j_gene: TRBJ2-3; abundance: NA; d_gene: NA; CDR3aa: CASSSEGVYDTQYF; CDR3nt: TGTGCCAGCAGCTCGGAGGGAGTTTACGATACGCAGTATTTT
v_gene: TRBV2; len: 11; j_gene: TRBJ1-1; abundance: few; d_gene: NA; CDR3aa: CACVGNTEAFF; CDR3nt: TGTGCCTGCGTCGGAAACACTGAAGCTTTCTTT
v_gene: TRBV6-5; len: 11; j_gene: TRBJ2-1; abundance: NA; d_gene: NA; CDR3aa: CAISSFNEQFF; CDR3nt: TGTGCCATCAGTTCGTTCAATGAGCAGTTCTTC
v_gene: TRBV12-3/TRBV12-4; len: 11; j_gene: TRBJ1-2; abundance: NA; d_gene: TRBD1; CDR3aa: CASSDRGGYTF; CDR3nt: TGTGCCAGCAGCGACAGGGGGGGCTACACCTTC
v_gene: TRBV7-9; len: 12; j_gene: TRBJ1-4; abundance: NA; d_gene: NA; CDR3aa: CASSLAAGKLFF; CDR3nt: TGTGCCAGCAGCTTAGCGGCTGGAAAACTGTTTTTT
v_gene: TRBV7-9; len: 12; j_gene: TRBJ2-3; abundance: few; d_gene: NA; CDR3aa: CASSSGGMGQYF; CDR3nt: TGTGCCAGCAGCTCAGGAGGTATGGGGCAGTATTTT
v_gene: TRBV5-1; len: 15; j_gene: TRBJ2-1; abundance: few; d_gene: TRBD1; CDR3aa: CASSVTQGALNEQFF; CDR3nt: TGCGCCAGCAGCGTTACACAGGGGGCGCTTAATGAGCAGTTCTTC
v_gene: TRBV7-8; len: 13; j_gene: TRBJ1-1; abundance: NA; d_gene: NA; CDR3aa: CASSLGQTAEAFF; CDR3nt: TGTGCCAGCAGCTTAGGACAGACAGCTGAAGCTTTCTTT
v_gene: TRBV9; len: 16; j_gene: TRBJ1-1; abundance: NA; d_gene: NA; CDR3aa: CASSPGGWTSNTEAFF; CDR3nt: TGTGCCAGCAGCCCCGGGGGGTGGACAAGCAACACTGAAGCTTTCTTT
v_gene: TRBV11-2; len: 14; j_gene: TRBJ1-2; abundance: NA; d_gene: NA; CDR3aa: CASSSWGGSYGYTF; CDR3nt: TGTGCCAGCAGCTCCTGGGGAGGTAGCTATGGCTACACCTTC
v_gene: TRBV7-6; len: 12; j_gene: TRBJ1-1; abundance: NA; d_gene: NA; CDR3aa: CASSLGVTEAFF; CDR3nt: TGTGCCAGCAGCCTTGGGGTCACTGAAGCTTTCTTT
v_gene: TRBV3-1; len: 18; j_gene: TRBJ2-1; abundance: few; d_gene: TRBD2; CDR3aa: CASSQVVSSGQSYNEQFF; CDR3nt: TGTGCCAGCAGCCAAGTAGTCTCTAGCGGTCAGTCCTACAATGAGCAGTTCTTC
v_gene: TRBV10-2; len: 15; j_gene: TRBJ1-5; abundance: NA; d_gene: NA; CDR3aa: CASSGRHYSNQPQHF; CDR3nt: TGCGCCAGCAGCGGTCGGCATTATAGCAATCAGCCCCAGCATTTT
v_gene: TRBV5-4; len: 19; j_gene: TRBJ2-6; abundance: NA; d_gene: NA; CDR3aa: CASSLERKGVGSGANVLTF; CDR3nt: TGTGCCAGCAGCTTGGAAAGGAAGGGGGTCGGCTCTGGGGCCAACGTCCTGACTTTC
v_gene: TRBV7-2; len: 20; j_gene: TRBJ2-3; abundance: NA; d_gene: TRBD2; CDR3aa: CASSQRRASGGAASTDTQYF; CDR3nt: TGTGCCAGCAGCCAACGTCGCGCTAGCGGGGGGGCCGCGAGCACAGATACGCAGTATTTT
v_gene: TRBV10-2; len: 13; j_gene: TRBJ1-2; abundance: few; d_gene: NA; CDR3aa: CASSEREKYGYTF; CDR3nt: TGCGCCAGCAGTGAGAGGGAAAAATATGGCTACACCTTC
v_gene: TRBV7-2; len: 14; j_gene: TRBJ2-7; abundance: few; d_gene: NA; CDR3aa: CASSPGGAGYEQYF; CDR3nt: TGTGCCAGCAGCCCTGGAGGGGCTGGCTACGAGCAGTACTTC
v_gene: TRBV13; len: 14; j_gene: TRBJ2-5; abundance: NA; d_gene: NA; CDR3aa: CASSLRGIGETQYF; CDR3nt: TGTGCCAGCAGCTTAAGGGGGATTGGAGAGACCCAGTACTTC
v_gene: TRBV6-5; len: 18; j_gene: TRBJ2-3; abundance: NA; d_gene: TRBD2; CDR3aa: CASSSYRTSGGGTDTQYF; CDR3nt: TGTGCCAGCAGTTCCTATCGGACTAGCGGGGGGGGCACAGATACGCAGTATTTT
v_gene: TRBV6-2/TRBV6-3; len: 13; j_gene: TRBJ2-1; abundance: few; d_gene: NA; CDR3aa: CASSSREYNEQFF; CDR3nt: TGTGCCAGCAGTTCCCGAGAGTACAATGAGCAGTTCTTC
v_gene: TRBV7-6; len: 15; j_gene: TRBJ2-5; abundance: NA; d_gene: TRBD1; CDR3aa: CASSFLDRAQETQYF; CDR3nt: TGTGCCAGCAGCTTTCTGGACAGGGCTCAAGAGACCCAGTACTTC
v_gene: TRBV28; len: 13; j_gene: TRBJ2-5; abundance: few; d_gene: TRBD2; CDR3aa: CASSLAGGETQYF; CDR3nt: TGTGCCAGCAGTCTAGCGGGGGGGGAGACCCAGTACTTC
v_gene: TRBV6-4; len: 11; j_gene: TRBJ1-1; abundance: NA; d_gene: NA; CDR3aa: CASRVNTEAFF; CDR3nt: TGTGCCAGCAGGGTCAACACTGAAGCTTTCTTT
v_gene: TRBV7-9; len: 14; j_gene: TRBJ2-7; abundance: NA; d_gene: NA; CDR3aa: CASSGTKDNYEQYF; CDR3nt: TGTGCCAGCAGCGGGACCAAGGATAACTACGAGCAGTACTTC
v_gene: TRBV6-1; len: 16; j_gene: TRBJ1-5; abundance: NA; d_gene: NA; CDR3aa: CASSERGHYSNQPQHF; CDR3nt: TGTGCCAGCAGTGAAAGAGGCCATTATAGCAATCAGCCCCAGCATTTT
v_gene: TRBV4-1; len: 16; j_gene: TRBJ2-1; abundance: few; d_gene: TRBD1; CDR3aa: CASSRGPGQGESEQFF; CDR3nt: TGCGCCAGCAGCCGGGGTCCGGGACAGGGGGAAAGTGAGCAGTTCTTC
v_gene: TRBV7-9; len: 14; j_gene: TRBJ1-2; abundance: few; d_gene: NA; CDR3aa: CASSLRTENYGYTF; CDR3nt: TGTGCCAGCAGCTTGAGAACAGAGAACTATGGCTACACCTTC
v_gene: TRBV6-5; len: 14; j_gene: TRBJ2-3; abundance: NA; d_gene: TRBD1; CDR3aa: CASSYGTGTDTQYF; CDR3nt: TGTGCCAGCAGTTACGGGACAGGGACAGATACGCAGTATTTT
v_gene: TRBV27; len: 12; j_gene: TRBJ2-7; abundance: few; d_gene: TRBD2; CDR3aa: CASRQTSYDQYF; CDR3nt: TGTGCCAGCCGCCAGACTAGCTACGATCAGTACTTC
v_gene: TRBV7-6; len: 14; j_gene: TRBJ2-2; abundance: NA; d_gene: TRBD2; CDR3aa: CASSSLAGTGELFF; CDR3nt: TGTGCCAGCAGCTCACTAGCGGGCACCGGGGAGCTGTTTTTT
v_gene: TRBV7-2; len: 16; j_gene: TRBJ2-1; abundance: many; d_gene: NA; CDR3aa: CASSWFGDPPNNEQFF; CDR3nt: TGTGCCAGCAGTTGGTTTGGTGACCCCCCTAACAATGAGCAGTTCTTC
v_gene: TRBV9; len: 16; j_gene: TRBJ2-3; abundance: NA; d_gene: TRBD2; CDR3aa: CASSGGTSGLTDTQYF; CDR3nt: TGTGCCAGCAGCGGCGGGACTAGCGGCCTCACAGATACGCAGTATTTT
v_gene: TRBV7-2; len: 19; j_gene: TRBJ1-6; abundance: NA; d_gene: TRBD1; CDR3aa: CASSLGQGEVKPYNSPLHF; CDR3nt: TGTGCCAGCAGCTTAGGACAGGGTGAAGTTAAGCCCTATAATTCACCCCTCCACTTT
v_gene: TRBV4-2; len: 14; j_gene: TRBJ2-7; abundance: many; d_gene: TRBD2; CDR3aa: CASSPGLADYEQYF; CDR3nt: TGTGCCAGCAGCCCCGGACTAGCGGACTACGAGCAGTACTTC
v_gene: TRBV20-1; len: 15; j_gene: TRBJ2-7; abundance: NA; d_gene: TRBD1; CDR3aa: CSARDPRTGGFEQYF; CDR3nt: TGCAGTGCTAGAGATCCCAGGACAGGGGGGTTCGAGCAGTACTTC
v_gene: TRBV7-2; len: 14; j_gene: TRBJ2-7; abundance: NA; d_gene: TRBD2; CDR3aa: CASSLSQREGEQYF; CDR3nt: TGTGCCAGCAGCTTATCGCAGCGGGAGGGTGAGCAGTACTTC
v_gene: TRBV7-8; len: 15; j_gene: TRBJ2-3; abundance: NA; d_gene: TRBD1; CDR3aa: CASSLGQAVTDTQYF; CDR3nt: TGTGCCAGCAGCCTGGGACAGGCAGTGACAGATACGCAGTATTTT
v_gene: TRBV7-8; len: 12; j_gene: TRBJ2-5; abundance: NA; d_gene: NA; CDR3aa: CASSSHLETQYF; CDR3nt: TGTGCCAGCAGCTCCCATCTCGAGACCCAGTACTTC